These T cell receptor beta chains were read from a single sample in a study of T cells in tuberculosis. Data came from immunoSEQ multiplex PCR; TCRdb stores just in-frame clones and leaves some out. The table records about 20,000 clones, 75% to 90% of them present only once. Source material: PBMCs. The receptors were gathered from a donor aged 10 to 29 with latent tuberculosis or without tuberculosis infection. Each CDR3 is given with its conserved first and last residue. D genes are given only for firm matches. Where a row states a size, it is once, few, many or the class of an expanded clone; other rows omit it.

CDR3 length	V gene	clone size	J gene	D gene	CDR3 protein	CDR3 DNA
13	TRBV15	once	TRBJ1-4	.	CATSPEDGEKLFF	TGTGCCACCAGCCCTGAGGATGGCGAAAAACTGTTTTTT
16	TRBV4-2	.	TRBJ1-1	.	CASSHQQGQGDTEAFF	TGTGCCAGCAGCCACCAACAGGGTCAAGGAGACACTGAAGCTTTCTTT
13	TRBV19	.	TRBJ1-2	.	CASRDRGNYGYTF	TGTGCCAGTAGAGACAGAGGTAACTATGGCTACACCTTC
17	TRBV5-8	.	TRBJ2-5	TRBD1	CASSLHRDRGSGKTQYF	TGTGCCAGCAGCTTACACCGGGACAGGGGGTCTGGAAAGACCCAGTACTTC
15	TRBV7-2	.	TRBJ1-5	TRBD1	CASSPDRDGYQPQHF	TGTGCCAGCAGCCCGGACAGGGACGGGTATCAGCCCCAGCATTTT
16	TRBV7-8	.	TRBJ2-7	.	CASSPTLGASMGEQYF	TGTGCCAGCAGCCCCACCTTGGGGGCGAGTATGGGCGAGCAGTACTTC
13	TRBV5-1	.	TRBJ1-2	.	CASSFGLGGGYTF	TGCGCCAGCAGCTTTGGCCTTGGGGGCGGCTACACCTTC
16	TRBV7-2	.	TRBJ1-3	TRBD1	CASSLGQGAGGNTIYF	TGTGCCAGCAGCTTAGGGCAGGGGGCAGGTGGAAACACCATATATTTT
14	TRBV27	.	TRBJ1-2	.	CASSLSPVNYGYTF	TGTGCCAGCAGTTTATCCCCGGTAAACTATGGCTACACCTTC
15	TRBV18	.	TRBJ2-1	.	CASSPNRAPYNEQFF	TGTGCCAGCTCACCAAACAGGGCCCCCTACAATGAGCAGTTCTTC
14	TRBV5-4	.	TRBJ2-7	TRBD1	CASSSTGGAREQYF	TGTGCCAGTAGCTCGACAGGGGGTGCCCGCGAGCAGTACTTC
20	TRBV4-3	.	TRBJ2-1	TRBD2	CASSQSQLAGGMSSYNEQFF	TGCGCCAGCAGCCAAAGTCAACTAGCGGGGGGGATGAGCTCCTACAATGAGCAGTTCTTC
14	TRBV4-1	.	TRBJ2-7	.	CASSQVQAPYEQYF	TGCGCCAGCAGCCAAGTGCAGGCTCCCTACGAGCAGTACTTC
13	TRBV29-1	.	TRBJ1-2	TRBD1	CSVAQGGNYGYTF	TGCAGCGTTGCTCAGGGGGGTAACTATGGCTACACCTTC
16	TRBV30	.	TRBJ2-7	TRBD1	CAWRATGVRNVGEQYF	TGTGCCTGGAGAGCAACAGGGGTCCGGAATGTGGGAGAGCAGTACTTC
12	TRBV12-5	few	TRBJ1-5	.	CASSPQAQPQHF	TGTGCTAGTTCCCCGCAAGCTCAGCCCCAGCATTTT
16	TRBV14	.	TRBJ2-3	TRBD2	CASSQVGGGETDTQYF	TGTGCCAGCAGCCAAGTCGGGGGGGGCGAAACAGATACGCAGTATTTT
12	TRBV7-2	.	TRBJ2-7	.	CASSLEQGSLYF	TGTGCCAGCAGCTTAGAGCAGGGATCGTTGTACTTC
13	TRBV27	.	TRBJ1-6	.	CASKGPYNSPLHF	TGTGCCAGCAAGGGGCCCTATAATTCACCCCTCCACTTT
12	TRBV19	.	TRBJ1-1	TRBD1	CASKSDRFEAFF	TGTGCCAGTAAGTCGGACAGGTTCGAAGCTTTCTTT
11	TRBV14	once	TRBJ2-7	TRBD1	CASSQTGDQYF	TGTGCCAGCAGCCAAACAGGGGATCAGTACTTC
13	TRBV5-6	.	TRBJ2-7	TRBD1	CASSLRQGYEQYF	TGTGCCAGCAGCTTGAGACAGGGCTACGAGCAGTACTTC
16	TRBV10-3	.	TRBJ2-5	TRBD2	CASSFAGGSSQETQYF	TGTGCCTCCTCCTTCGCGGGGGGCTCCTCCCAAGAGACCCAGTACTTC
19	TRBV5-1	.	TRBJ2-2	TRBD1	CASSLEGTGQEGNTGELFF	TGCGCCAGCAGCTTGGAGGGCACCGGACAGGAAGGGAACACCGGGGAGCTGTTTTTT
12	TRBV6-5	.	TRBJ1-2	TRBD1	CASSRGTVGYTF	TGTGCCAGCAGTCGAGGGACAGTTGGCTACACCTTC
16	TRBV4-1	.	TRBJ1-4	TRBD1	CASSLIPGDRNEKLFF	TGCGCCAGCAGCCTGATCCCAGGGGACAGGAATGAAAAACTGTTTTTT
18	TRBV5-6	.	TRBJ1-1	.	CASSLVVEGTLLNTEAFF	TGTGCCAGCAGCTTGGTCGTTGAGGGGACACTCTTGAACACTGAAGCTTTCTTT
13	TRBV25-1	.	TRBJ1-2	.	CASSERGNYGYTF	TGTGCCAGCAGTGAAAGGGGAAACTATGGCTACACCTTC
13	TRBV9	once	TRBJ1-2	.	CASSVDINYGYTF	TGTGCCAGCAGCGTAGACATTAACTATGGCTACACCTTC
17	TRBV14	.	TRBJ1-1	TRBD1	CASSQGTWTGANTEAFF	TGTGCCAGCAGCCAAGGGACCTGGACAGGGGCGAACACTGAAGCTTTCTTT
17	TRBV4-1	.	TRBJ1-5	TRBD1	CASSQGGRGRSNQPQHF	TGCGCCAGCAGCCAGGGAGGCAGGGGGCGTAGCAATCAGCCCCAGCATTTT
18	TRBV19	.	TRBJ1-4	TRBD1	CASSMWVSRDRKREKLFF	TGTGCCAGTAGTATGTGGGTAAGCCGGGACAGGAAGCGTGAAAAACTGTTTTTT
13	TRBV2	.	TRBJ1-5	.	CASRRASNQPQHF	TGTGCCAGCAGGCGGGCCAGCAATCAGCCCCAGCATTTT
17	TRBV5-1	.	TRBJ2-5	TRBD2	CASSQTSGGAGEETQYF	TGCGCCAGCAGCCAGACTAGCGGGGGGGCCGGTGAAGAGACCCAGTACTTC
18	TRBV27	.	TRBJ2-5	TRBD2	CASSPPGLAGGRQETQYF	TGTGCCAGCAGTCCCCCCGGACTAGCGGGGGGACGGCAAGAGACCCAGTACTTC
13	TRBV7-2	.	TRBJ1-1	.	CASSLVRGTEAFF	TGTGCCAGCAGCTTAGTGAGAGGGACTGAAGCTTTCTTT
15	TRBV4-3	.	TRBJ2-3	.	CASSQGRGRGDTQYF	TGCGCCAGCAGCCAAGGGCGGGGACGGGGGGATACGCAGTATTTT
20	TRBV15	.	TRBJ2-6	.	CATSRAEGRILISGANVLTF	TGTGCCACCAGCAGAGCGGAGGGCCGTATTTTGATCTCTGGGGCCAACGTCCTGACTTTC
14	TRBV2	.	TRBJ1-1	.	CASVKELRGTEAFF	TGTGCCAGCGTTAAGGAGTTGCGTGGCACTGAAGCTTTCTTT
12	TRBV7-2	.	TRBJ2-1	TRBD1	CASSLVGTVQFF	TGTGCCAGCAGCCTAGTGGGGACAGTGCAGTTCTTC
15	TRBV5-6	.	TRBJ2-1	TRBD2	CASSPRRGAYNEQFF	TGTGCCAGCAGCCCTCGTCGGGGGGCCTACAATGAGCAGTTCTTC
14	TRBV27	.	TRBJ2-3	.	CASSFSRNTDTQYF	TGTGCCAGCAGTTTTAGCCGCAACACAGATACGCAGTATTTT
16	TRBV4-1	.	TRBJ2-5	.	CASSLRVSDLQETQYF	TGCGCCAGCAGCCTCCGGGTTAGCGACTTACAAGAGACCCAGTACTTC
13	TRBV12-5	.	TRBJ2-1	.	CASGATGNNEQFF	TGTGCTAGTGGAGCCACGGGGAACAATGAGCAGTTCTTC
14	TRBV19	.	TRBJ1-4	TRBD1	CASSSPGQVEKLFF	TGTGCCAGTAGTTCTCCGGGACAGGTTGAAAAACTGTTTTTT
16	TRBV1	.	TRBJ2-1	.	CTSSSRFELSGNEQFF	TGCACCAGCAGCTCCCGGTTCGAGCTCTCGGGCAATGAGCAGTTCTTC
12	TRBV29-1	.	TRBJ2-7	.	CSVVSREYEQYF	TGCAGCGTTGTGTCCAGGGAATACGAGCAGTACTTC
13	TRBV29-1	once	TRBJ1-1	TRBD1	CSVGTALWAEAFF	TGCAGCGTAGGGACAGCTTTATGGGCTGAAGCTTTCTTT
15	TRBV13	.	TRBJ2-7	.	CASSPGRGSAYEQYF	TGTGCCAGCAGCCCCGGTCGGGGTTCAGCCTACGAGCAGTACTTC
16	TRBV7-2	.	TRBJ2-3	.	CASSFRQDSPTDTQYF	TGTGCCAGCAGCTTCCGCCAGGACAGCCCAACAGATACGCAGTATTTT
13	TRBV5-6	.	TRBJ2-1	TRBD1	CASGGQGYNEQFF	TGTGCCAGCGGTGGACAGGGCTACAATGAGCAGTTCTTC
15	TRBV5-1	.	TRBJ2-7	TRBD2	CASSPTGTRSYEQYF	TGCGCCAGCAGCCCGACCGGGACTAGGTCCTACGAGCAGTACTTC
14	TRBV9	.	TRBJ1-6	.	CASSVARGVSPLHF	TGTGCCAGCAGCGTAGCACGGGGGGTTTCACCCCTCCACTTT
18	TRBV2	few	TRBJ2-4	.	CASSEALPFSAQGNIQYF	TGTGCCAGCAGTGAAGCGCTTCCGTTTTCGGCTCAGGGCAACATTCAGTACTTC
12	TRBV5-8	.	TRBJ2-1	TRBD1	CASSLTGVEQFF	TGTGCCAGCAGCTTGACAGGGGTTGAGCAGTTCTTC